This T cell receptor beta chain was captured by sequencing in a study of radiotherapy plus CTLA-4 blockade in lung cancer. Only in-frame clones appear in the TCRdb table, and some are missing; sequencing was by immunoSEQ multiplex PCR. The table has tens of thousands of clones, around 81% seen once. Germline assignment: CDR1 ENHRY and CDR2 SYGVKD. The V end was cut by 4 bases, the J end by 4 bases, with 8 bases between. The CDR3 has 12 amino acids. In its sample, this clone was seen many times. The chain uses TRBV10-3 and TRBJ2-7; possibly TRBD1 for D (6 bases). The sequenced sample was peripheral blood, obtained from a patient treated with radiotherapy plus ipilimumab. This receptor was obtained from a human donor with non-small cell lung cancer who had a partial response to radiotherapy plus ipilimumab. Some clones in this sample may be carry-over from other donors' samples. The CDR3 sequence: CAISATGYEQYF. Written as DNA, the CDR3 is TGTGCCATCAGTGCGACAGGATACGAGCAGTACTTC.